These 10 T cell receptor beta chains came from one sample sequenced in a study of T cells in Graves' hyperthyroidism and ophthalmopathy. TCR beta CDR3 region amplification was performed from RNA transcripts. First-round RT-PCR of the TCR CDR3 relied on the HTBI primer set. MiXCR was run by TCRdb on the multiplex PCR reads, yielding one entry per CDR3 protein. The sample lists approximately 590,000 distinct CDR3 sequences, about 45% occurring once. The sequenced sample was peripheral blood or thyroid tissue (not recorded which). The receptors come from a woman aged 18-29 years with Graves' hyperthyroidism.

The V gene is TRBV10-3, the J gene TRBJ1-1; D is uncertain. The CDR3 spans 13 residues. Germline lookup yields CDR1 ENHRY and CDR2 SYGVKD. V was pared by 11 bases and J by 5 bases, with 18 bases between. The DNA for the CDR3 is TGTGCCCAACGGGCCGGCGAGGATACTGAAGCTTTCTTT. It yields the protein CAQRAGEDTEAFF.

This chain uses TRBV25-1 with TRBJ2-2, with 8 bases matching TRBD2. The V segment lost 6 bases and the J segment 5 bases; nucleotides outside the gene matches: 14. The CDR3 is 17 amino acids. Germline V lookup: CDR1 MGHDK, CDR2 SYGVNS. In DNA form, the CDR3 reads TGTGCCAGCAGCAAAGGTCTACGGGAGGGCCGAACCGGGGAGCTGTTTTTT. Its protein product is CASSKGLREGRTGELFF.

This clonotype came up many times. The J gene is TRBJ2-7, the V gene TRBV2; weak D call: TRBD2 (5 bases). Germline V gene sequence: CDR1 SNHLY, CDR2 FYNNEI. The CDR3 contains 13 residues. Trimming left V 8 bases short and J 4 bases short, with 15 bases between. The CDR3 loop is CASDLGSGYEQYF. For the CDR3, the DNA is TGTGCCAGCGACCTTGGGAGCGGATACGAGCAGTACTTC.

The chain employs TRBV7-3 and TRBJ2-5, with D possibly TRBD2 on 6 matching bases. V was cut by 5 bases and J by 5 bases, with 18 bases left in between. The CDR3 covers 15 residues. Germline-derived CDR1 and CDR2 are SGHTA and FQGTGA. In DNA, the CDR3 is TGTGCCAGCAGCCATGCGGAGGGACTTAGCGAGACCCAGTACTTC. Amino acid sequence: CASSHAEGLSETQYF.

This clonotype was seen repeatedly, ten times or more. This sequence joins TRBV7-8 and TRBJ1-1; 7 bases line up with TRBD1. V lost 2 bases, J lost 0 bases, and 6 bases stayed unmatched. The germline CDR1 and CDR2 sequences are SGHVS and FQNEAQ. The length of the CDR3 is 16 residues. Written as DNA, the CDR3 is TGTGCCAGCAGCTTAAGGACAGGACCGATGAACACTGAAGCTTTCTTT. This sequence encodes CASSLRTGPMNTEAFF.

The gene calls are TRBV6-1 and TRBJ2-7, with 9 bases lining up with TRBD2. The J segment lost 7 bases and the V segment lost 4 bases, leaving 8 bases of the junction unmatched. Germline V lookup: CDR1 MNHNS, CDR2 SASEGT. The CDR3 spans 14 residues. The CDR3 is CASSGASGMPEQYF. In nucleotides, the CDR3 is TGTGCCAGCAGTGGGGCTAGCGGGATGCCGGAGCAGTACTTC.

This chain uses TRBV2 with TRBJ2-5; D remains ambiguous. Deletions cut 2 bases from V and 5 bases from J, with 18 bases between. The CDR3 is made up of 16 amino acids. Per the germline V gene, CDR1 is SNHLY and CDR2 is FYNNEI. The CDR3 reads CASSERRDSSRETQYF. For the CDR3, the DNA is TGTGCCAGCAGTGAAAGGCGTGATAGTAGCCGGGAGACCCAGTACTTC.

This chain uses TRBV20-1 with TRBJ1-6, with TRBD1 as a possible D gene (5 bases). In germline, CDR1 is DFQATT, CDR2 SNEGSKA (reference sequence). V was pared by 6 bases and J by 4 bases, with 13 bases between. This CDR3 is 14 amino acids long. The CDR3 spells CSASREHYNSPLHF. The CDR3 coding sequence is TGCAGTGCGAGCAGGGAGCATTATAATTCACCCCTCCACTTT.

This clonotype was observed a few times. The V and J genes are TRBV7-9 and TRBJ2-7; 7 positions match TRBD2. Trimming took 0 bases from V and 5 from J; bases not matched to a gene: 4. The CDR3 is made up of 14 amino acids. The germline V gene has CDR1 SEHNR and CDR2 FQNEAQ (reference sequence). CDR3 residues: CASSLAAGVHEQYF. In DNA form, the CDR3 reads TGTGCCAGCAGCTTAGCCGCGGGGGTCCACGAGCAGTACTTC.

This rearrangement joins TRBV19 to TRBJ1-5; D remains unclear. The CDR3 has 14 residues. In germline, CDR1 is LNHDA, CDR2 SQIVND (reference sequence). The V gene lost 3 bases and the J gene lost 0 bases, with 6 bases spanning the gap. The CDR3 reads CASSMINSNQPQHF. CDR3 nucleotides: TGTGCCAGTAGTATGATTAATAGCAATCAGCCCCAGCATTTT.